This T cell receptor (beta chain) emerged from a study of T cell responses to AZD1222 COVID-19 vaccine. Study conclusions and caveats: It was only after the peak T cell response that any repertoires were sampled. An increase in Spike-specific TCR breadth and depth was observed after two AZD1222 doses.

The CDR3 is made up of 16 amino acids. Germline V gene sequence: CDR1 MNHNY, CDR2 SVGAGI (reference sequence). The germline V and J ends were trimmed by 2 bases and 2 bases, with 13 bases remaining between them. Concerning this clone: The antigen is not known.

Assay: immunoSEQ multiplex PCR; the TCRdb copy retains only in-frame clones and omits some. The sample consists of 200,000 to 250,000 clones, 90% to 95% of them appearing once. The source was peripheral blood, collected 28 days after the second dose of the MenACWY control vaccine. The sequence was collected from an adult who received the MenACWY meningococcal vaccine as a control. This chain joins TRBV6-6 and TRBJ1-5; D possibly corresponds to TRBD1 (5 bases). CDR3 residues: CASSYGAGDGNQPQHF. CDR3 DNA sequence: TGTGCCAGCAGTTACGGGGCGGGAGATGGCAATCAGCCCCAGCATTTT.